This T cell receptor beta chain was found in a study of cytomegalovirus exposure and HLA in healthy donors. Primers: 60 Vbeta forward and 13 Jbeta reverse. TCRdb keeps only in-frame clones here, not all; method: immunoSEQ multiplex PCR. This listing includes about 88,000 clones. Sequencing input: PBMCs. The receptor was isolated from a girl aged 5-17 years in good health and CMV-seropositive.

CDR3 coding DNA: TGTGCCTGGAGCGCCCTAACGAACACCGGGGAGCTGTTTTTT. It yields the protein CAWSALTNTGELFF. The chain links TRBV30 to TRBJ2-2; D is ambiguous. This CDR3 region has 14 residues. The germline CDR1 and CDR2 sequences are GTSNPN and SVGIG (reference sequence). V was shortened by 3 bases and J by 0 bases, with 8 bases between the two germline ends.